The 27 T cell receptor beta chains listed next were all sequenced from one sample in a study of blood T cell repertoires in COVID-19. TCRdb's table, derived via immunoSEQ multiplex PCR, lists solely in-frame clones and lacks some. The repertoire holds some 66,000 clones, with 90% to 95% as singletons. Sequencing used peripheral blood. Source of these receptors: a man in his 70s with active COVID-19.

CDR3 sequence (DNA): TGTGCCAGCAGCTCAGCGGGGCCGCAAGAGACCCAGTACTTC. Translated: CASSSAGPQETQYF. This chain uses TRBV13 with TRBJ2-5; 7 bases map to TRBD2. Germline assignment: CDR1 PRHDT and CDR2 FYEKMQ (reference sequence). This CDR3 region has 14 residues. V shed 4 bases, J shed 2 bases, and the junction held 4 bases outside the gene matches.

This clone was seen once. CDR3 protein: CASSKTGGDYEQYF. Written as DNA, the CDR3 is TGTGCCAGCAGCAAAACAGGGGGCGACTACGAGCAGTACTTC. The chain couples TRBV7-9 to TRBJ2-7; TRBD1 agrees at 9 bases. Unmatched junction bases numbered 5, after V lost 5 bases and J lost 3 bases. The CDR3 has 14 amino acids. Germline V gene sequence: CDR1 SEHNR, CDR2 FQNEAQ (reference sequence).

The rearrangement links TRBV6-5 to TRBJ1-3; 7 bases map to TRBD1. The V gene end was trimmed by 4 bases and the J gene end by 4 bases; junction bases not matched to a gene: 4. CDR1 and CDR2 (germline): MNHEY, SVGAGI. This CDR3 has 14 residues. CDR3 sequence reads: CASSSPGQGNTIYF. DNA for the CDR3: TGTGCCAGCAGTTCACCGGGACAGGGAAACACCATATATTTT.

This sequence joins TRBV14 and TRBJ2-5, with 11 bases that match TRBD2. Per germline, CDR1 SGHDN and CDR2 FVKESK. After removal of 2 bases from V and 0 bases from J, the junction contained 8 bases not matched to a gene. CDR3 length equals 18 residues. The CDR3 reads CASSQRGPSGGYQETQYF. The CDR3 DNA follows: TGTGCCAGCAGCCAAAGAGGGCCTAGCGGGGGGTACCAAGAGACCCAGTACTTC.

This chain links TRBV21-1 with TRBJ1-1. TRBV21-1 is noted as a pseudogene. The CDR3 runs to 17 residues. The CDR3 reads CASRLRVRVAANTEAFF. The CDR3 DNA is TGTGCCAGCAGGTTGCGGGTCCGGGTGGCGGCAAACACTGAAGCTTTCTTT.

This chain connects TRBV5-1 to TRBJ2-7; tentative D call: TRBD1 (6 bases). Germline V gene sequence: CDR1 SGHRS, CDR2 YFSETQ. The CDR3 runs to 15 residues. V was shortened by 1 base and J by 2 bases, with 13 bases between the two germline ends. The CDR3 here is CASSLRQVPTYEQYF. CDR3 DNA: TGCGCCAGCAGCTTGAGACAGGTACCCACCTACGAGCAGTACTTC.

About this clone: At one boundary the junction diverges from the germline segment, which might be a read error. The genes are TRBV11-2 and TRBJ1-2; 9 bases align to TRBD1. This CDR3 region has 15 residues. Germline V lookup: CDR1 SGHAT, CDR2 FQNNGV. The CDR3 DNA reads as TGTGCCAGCAGCATAGATCTACAGGGGGCCGTTGGCTACACCTTC. It encodes CASSIDLQGAVGYTF.

This sequence joins TRBV5-5 and TRBJ1-6, with D hard to call. Trimming pared 0 bases from V and 6 bases from J, leaving 10 bases between. The V gene's germline CDR1 is SGHKS and CDR2 YYEKEE (reference sequence). This CDR3 is built from 15 residues. CDR3 in DNA: TGTGCCAGCAGCTTGGAAGCAGGCTCTAATTCACCCCTCCACTTT. Translating it yields CASSLEAGSNSPLHF.

The chain joins TRBV7-2 to TRBJ2-3; D is undetermined. V lost 2 bases to trimming and J lost 6 bases, with 9 bases between them. Germline V gene lookup returns CDR1 SGHTA and CDR2 FQGNSA. This CDR3 is built from 13 residues. The chain's CDR3 is CASSLYAADTQYF. CDR3 DNA sequence: TGTGCCAGCAGCTTATACGCAGCGGATACGCAGTATTTT.

This clone was observed a single time. The chain couples TRBV2 to TRBJ2-1; 8 nucleotides match TRBD2. The CDR3 runs to 15 residues. V trimming: 2 bases; J trimming: 4 bases; junction bases outside the gene matches: 4. Germline V gene sequence: CDR1 SNHLY, CDR2 FYNNEI. In DNA, the CDR3 is TGTGCCAGCAGTGAACCCGGGGGGGGATACAATGAGCAGTTCTTC. Translating gives CASSEPGGGYNEQFF. The full variable domain, completed using reference TRBV2 and TRBJ2-1, is EPEVTQTPSHQVTQMGQEVILRCVPISNHLYFYWYRQILGQKVEFLVSFYNNEISEKSEIFDDQFSVERPDGSNFTLKIRSTKLEDSAMYFCASSEPGGGYNEQFFGPGTRLTVL.

V gene TRBV19 combines with J gene TRBJ2-1, with 7 bases aligning to TRBD1. Germline V lookup: CDR1 LNHDA, CDR2 SQIVND (reference sequence). CDR3 length equals 16 residues. The V gene end was trimmed by 7 bases and the J gene end by 0 bases; junction bases not matched to a gene: 9. The chain's CDR3 is CASKTGTVSSYNEQFF. The CDR3 coding sequence is TGTGCCAGTAAAACTGGGACAGTAAGCTCCTACAATGAGCAGTTCTTC.

This chain connects TRBV11-2 to TRBJ1-1, with 7 bases matching TRBD1. There are 13 residues in the CDR3. Per the germline V gene, CDR1 is SGHAT and CDR2 is FQNNGV. V trimming: 1 base; J trimming: 8 bases; junction bases outside the gene matches: 4. The CDR3 DNA reads as TGTGCCAGCAGCTTAGGCAGGGGGAAGGAAGCTTTCTTT. Translated, it gives CASSLGRGKEAFF.

This clone was found once. The chain recombines TRBV6-9 with TRBJ1-4; D unclear. Trimming shortened V by 4 bases and J by 4 bases, and 13 bases separated the two germline ends. Germline V gene lookup returns CDR1 MNHGY and CDR2 SVAAGI. CDR3 length: 15 residues. The CDR3 here is CASSSIGGDNEKLFF. CDR3 sequence (DNA): TGTGCCAGCAGTTCTATCGGCGGCGATAATGAAAAACTGTTTTTT.

The CDR3 loop is CASSPNRGGNTGELFF. CDR3 bases: TGTGCCAGCTCACCTAACCGTGGAGGGAACACCGGGGAGCTGTTTTTT. The J gene is TRBJ2-2, the V gene TRBV18; D possibly corresponds to TRBD2 (5 bases). The germline gives CDR1 KGHSH, CDR2 LQKENI. The V end lost 3 bases, the J end lost 1 base, and 12 bases lay between the germline ends. The CDR3 consists of 16 residues.

This chain connects TRBV25-1 to TRBJ1-2; D is perhaps TRBD1 (6 bases). In germline, CDR1 is MGHDK, CDR2 SYGVNS. The CDR3 loop spans 16 amino acids. Trimming left V 2 bases short and J 2 bases short, with 15 bases between. The DNA of the CDR3 is TGTGCCAGCAGTGAAGGGGGGGACACGAAAAACTATGGCTACACCTTC. Protein sequence: CASSEGGDTKNYGYTF.

The chain recombines TRBV18 with TRBJ1-1, with D maybe TRBD1 (5 bases). Trimming cost V 3 bases and J 6 bases, with 23 bases left between them. Looked up from germline, CDR1 is KGHSH and CDR2 is LQKENI. CDR3 size: 17 residues. This chain's CDR3 is CASSPRVGQGFNSEAFF. The CDR3 DNA reads TGTGCCAGCTCACCCCGCGTGGGGCAGGGCTTTAACTCTGAAGCTTTCTTT.

The chain employs TRBV7-3 and TRBJ2-1; a possible D gene is TRBD2 (6 bases). Per germline, CDR1 SGHTA and CDR2 FQGTGA. The germline V and J ends were trimmed by 1 base and 9 bases, with 13 bases remaining between them. The CDR3 length is 14 residues. CDR3 loop: CASSLSWGDGEQFF. Written as DNA, the CDR3 is TGTGCCAGCAGCTTAAGTTGGGGGGACGGTGAGCAGTTCTTC.

V usage is TRBV5-5 and J usage is TRBJ2-1, with 9 bases matching TRBD1. This CDR3 has 17 amino acids. Germline V gene data show CDR1 as SGHKS and CDR2 as YYEKEE (reference sequence). The J segment lost 5 bases and the V segment lost 0 bases, leaving 9 bases of the junction unmatched. The CDR3 DNA sequence: TGTGCCAGCAGCTTGGCCGCCGGGGACAGGGCAGACAATGAGCAGTTCTTC. This translates into CASSLAAGDRADNEQFF.

V usage is TRBV7-9 and J usage is TRBJ2-3; TRBD2 aligns across 8 bases. The trim removed 4 bases at V and 15 bases at J, leaving 9 bases unmatched. The CDR3 is 12 amino acids. Germline assignment: CDR1 SEHNR and CDR2 FQNEAQ (reference sequence). CDR3 sequence: CASSSTSGRLYF. The CDR3 DNA reads TGTGCCAGCAGCTCCACTAGCGGACGACTCTATTTT. Full variable domain (missing parts from reference TRBV7-9 and TRBJ2-3): DTGVSQNPRHKITKRGQNVTFRCDPISEHNRLYWYRQTLGQGPEFLTYFQNEAQLEKSRLLSDRFSAERPKGSFSTLEIQRTEQGDSAMYLCASSSTSGRLYFGPGTRLTVL.

For the CDR3, the DNA is TGTGCCAGTAGTATAGGAGGGGGCCGGCAAGAAAAACTGTTTTTT. This codes for CASSIGGGRQEKLFF. This chain connects TRBV19 to TRBJ1-4, with TRBD1 matching 7 bases. V lost 1 base and J lost 8; bases outside the gene matches: 7. The CDR3 is made up of 15 amino acids. CDR1 is LNHDA and CDR2 is SQIVND in the germline V gene (reference sequence).

V and J are TRBV4-2 and TRBJ2-7; 9 bases are shared with TRBD2. The CDR3 loop spans 17 amino acids. Trimming at V came to 0 bases and at J to 1 base, leaving 7 bases not matched to a gene. Germline CDR1 and CDR2: LGHNA and YNFKEQ. The CDR3 DNA sequence: TGTGCCAGCAGCCAAGACGGCGGGGGGGTCAATTCCTACGAGCAGTACTTC. Translation: CASSQDGGGVNSYEQYF.

V gene TRBV4-1 combines with J gene TRBJ1-5, with D possibly matching TRBD1 (5 bases). CDR3 length: 13 residues. Germline V gene sequence: CDR1 MGHRA, CDR2 YSYEKL. Trimming pared 2 bases from V and 6 bases from J, leaving 8 bases between. Written as DNA, the CDR3 is TGCGCCAGCAGCCAAACGGGGGGTCAGCCCCAGCATTTT. It translates to CASSQTGGQPQHF.

V is TRBV21-1 and J is TRBJ2-7; TRBD1 reflects the table's D call only, with no check against the DNA. TRBV21-1 is an annotated pseudogene. There are 14 residues in the CDR3. CDR3 loop: CASSKVAGPGEQYF. The CDR3 region has the DNA TGTGCCAGCAGCAAAGTAGCAGGGCCGGGTGAGCAGTACTTC.

The chain uses TRBV9 and TRBJ2-3, with D perhaps TRBD2 (5 bases). CDR1 and CDR2 (germline): SGDLS, YYNGEE. V lost 4 bases and J 6 bases, leaving 18 bases between the germline ends. CDR3 length: 15 residues. The CDR3 loop reads CASSQLGRVTDTQYF. CDR3 bases: TGTGCCAGCAGCCAACTAGGGCGGGTGACGGATACGCAGTATTTT.

This chain connects TRBV11-3 to TRBJ2-1, with D maybe TRBD1 (6 bases). Germline V lookup: CDR1 SGHNT, CDR2 YENEEA. CDR3 length: 13 residues. Trimming removed 0 bases at V and 6 bases at J, with 6 bases between. The CDR3 loop is CASSLEGGNEQFF. The DNA for the CDR3 is TGTGCCAGCAGCTTAGAAGGGGGCAATGAGCAGTTCTTC.

CDR3 nucleotide sequence: TGTGCCATCAGTGTGGGTAGCGGGGCGGGCACAGATACGCAGTATTTT. This translates into CAISVGSGAGTDTQYF. The V call is TRBV10-3, the J call TRBJ2-3; 8 bases match TRBD2. The CDR3 runs to 16 residues. CDR1 and CDR2 from the germline V gene are ENHRY and SYGVKD. Losses at the gene ends were 4 bases for V and 1 base for J; bases not matched to a gene: 7.

The chain couples TRBV19 to TRBJ1-1; a possible D gene is TRBD1 (6 bases). The CDR3 loop spans 16 amino acids. Germline V gives CDR1 LNHDA, CDR2 SQIVND (reference sequence). The V and J ends lost 1 base and 4 bases respectively, with 16 bases between them. The CDR3 protein is CASSIGFGGLSTEAFF. CDR3 sequence (DNA): TGTGCCAGTAGTATAGGTTTCGGGGGGCTGAGCACTGAAGCTTTCTTT.